Sequencing of this T cell receptor (beta chain) was carried out in a study of cytomegalovirus exposure and HLA in healthy donors. Study-wide findings and caveats: With DRB1 most and HLA-C fewest, TCR association rates differed between HLA loci in a later analysis. Under in vitro conditions, three CMV-associated chains were confirmed as specific for CMV antigens. Exclusion applied to some V segments, including TRBV6-2 and TRBV6-3, as they were indistinguishable.

Primers: 60 Vbeta forward and 13 Jbeta reverse. The assay was immunoSEQ multiplex PCR, and TCRdb's table has in-frame clones only and misses some. Of about 140,000 clones in the sample, roughly four fifths were seen once. This CDR3 contains 14 residues. The V segment lost 10 bases and the J segment 2 bases; nucleotides outside the gene matches: 8. CDR1 ENHRY and CDR2 SYGVKD come from the germline V gene. Each donor was nominally healthy when sampled (though unrecorded immune exposures were likely). With respect to this clone: Its antigen remains unknown.

Sequenced material: PBMCs. The chain combines TRBV10-3 with TRBJ2-3; TRBD2 agrees at 8 bases. The receptor comes from a human donor in good health. The CDR3 loop is CATELSGDTDTQYF. Written as DNA, the CDR3 is TGTGCCACCGAACTTAGCGGGGACACAGATACGCAGTATTTT.